This TCR beta chain comes out of a study of cytomegalovirus exposure and HLA in healthy donors. This CDR3 is 14 amino acids long. Germline assignment: CDR1 SGHTA and CDR2 FQGTGA. V was cut by 3 bases and J by 1 base, with 6 bases left in between. In its sample, this clone was seen once. PCR used 60 Vbeta primers and 13 Jbeta primers. Profiling relied on immunoSEQ multiplex PCR, and the TCRdb table lists in-frame clones only, not all of them. This sample has around 200,000 clones, with approximately 75% found just once. The TCR sequence derives from a man aged 30 to 39 in good health and CMV-seropositive. The chain joins TRBV7-3 to TRBJ2-2; D possibly corresponds to TRBD1 (5 bases). The material sequenced was PBMCs. The CDR3 loop is CASSLQGNTGELFF. DNA of the CDR3: TGTGCCAGCAGCTTGCAGGGGAACACCGGGGAGCTGTTTTTT.